The 10 T cell receptor beta chains given below trace back to one sample, sequenced in a study of cytomegalovirus exposure and HLA in healthy donors. The PCR made use of 60 Vbeta and 13 Jbeta primers. The method was immunoSEQ multiplex PCR; TCRdb's version includes in-frame clones alone and lacks a portion of them. The table lists roughly 170,000 clones, 70% to 90% of them singletons. Sequencing was done on a sample of PBMCs. Every receptor here comes from a woman between 18 and 29 years old in good health and CMV-seronegative.

This chain connects TRBV19 to TRBJ2-3; 7 bases fit TRBD1. The CDR3 totals 15 residues. J gave up 0 bases and V 5 bases, and 5 bases lay outside the gene matches. Germline loops: CDR1 LNHDA, CDR2 SQIVND (reference sequence). The CDR3 is CASSPGTVSTDTQYF. CDR3 nucleotide sequence: TGTGCCAGTAGTCCCGGGACAGTGAGCACAGATACGCAGTATTTT.

The genes are TRBV28 and TRBJ1-2; D is unresolved. Trimming removed 2 bases at V and 3 bases at J, with 4 bases between. The CDR3 length is 12 residues. Germline V lookup: CDR1 MDHEN, CDR2 SYDVKM. The CDR3 protein is CASSLAYYGYTF. DNA for the CDR3: TGTGCCAGCAGTTTAGCGTACTATGGCTACACCTTC.

This chain links TRBV10-3 with TRBJ1-2, with 7 bases matching TRBD1. CDR3 length equals 15 residues. V trimming: 5 bases; J trimming: 2 bases; junction bases outside the gene matches: 8. Per germline, CDR1 ENHRY and CDR2 SYGVKD. CDR3 bases: TGTGCCATCAGTCAAACCGGGACAGTCAACTATGGCTACACCTTC. Residues: CAISQTGTVNYGYTF.

The chain links TRBV25-1 to TRBJ1-2, with 9 bases matching TRBD1. CDR3 length: 15 amino acids. V lost 4 bases to trimming and J lost 4 bases; unmatched junction nucleotides: 7. CDR1 is MGHDK, CDR2 SYGVNS, per germline. CDR3 coding DNA: TGTGCCAGCAGTGTCACAGGGGGCGTGGGCTATGGCTACACCTTC. This encodes CASSVTGGVGYGYTF.

The chain employs TRBV19 and TRBJ1-2; D might be TRBD1 (5 bases). The CDR3 sequence is 13 residues long. V lost 10 bases and J lost 0, with 12 bases in between. CDR1 and CDR2 (germline): LNHDA, SQIVND (reference sequence). The CDR3 nucleotides are TGTGCCACAGGACACCGAGCTAACTATGGCTACACCTTC. Its protein product is CATGHRANYGYTF.

Only a few counts were recorded for this clone. The V gene is TRBV7-6, the J gene TRBJ1-3; unclear D gene. Germline V gene lookup returns CDR1 SGHVS and CDR2 FNYEAQ. This CDR3 has 14 amino acids. V lost 5 bases, J lost 0 bases, and 8 bases lay in between. The CDR3 nucleotides read TGTGCCAGCAGCCTAACCCCCTCTGGAAACACCATATATTTT. This gives the protein CASSLTPSGNTIYF.

This clone has only a few counts. The V gene is TRBV13, the J gene TRBJ2-5; weak D call: TRBD2 (6 bases). V was clipped by 6 bases and J by 9 bases, with 11 bases between them. Germline V gene sequence: CDR1 PRHDT, CDR2 FYEKMQ (reference sequence). The CDR3 is 11 residues long. CDR3 nucleotides: TGTGCCAGCAGTCAAAGGGAGGCCCAGTACTTC. Protein product: CASSQREAQYF. The whole variable domain, filled in from reference TRBV13 and TRBJ2-5, reads AAGVIQSPRHLIKEKRETATLKCYPIPRHDTVYWYQQGPGQDPQFLISFYEKMQSDKGSIPDRFSAQQFSDYHSELNMSSLELGDSALYFCASSQREAQYFGPGTRLLVL.

The V call is TRBV5-1, the J call TRBJ2-3; no reliable D call. This CDR3 comprises 15 residues. Germline V gene sequence: CDR1 SGHRS, CDR2 YFSETQ. V lost 0 bases and J lost 4, with 12 bases in between. DNA for the CDR3: TGCGCCAGCAGCTTGGAGACTGCTCCCCCAGATACGCAGTATTTT. The encoded protein is CASSLETAPPDTQYF.

The J gene is TRBJ2-7, the V gene TRBV5-6; 7 nucleotides match TRBD2. The germline V gene has CDR1 SGHDT and CDR2 YYEEEE. CDR3 length: 14 amino acids. Germline trimming cut 7 bases from V and 0 bases from J; bases unmatched to any gene: 7. Written as DNA, the CDR3 is TGTGCCAGCTGTTTGGGCGGGAGCTCCTACGAGCAGTACTTC. Translating it yields CASCLGGSSYEQYF.

The chain employs TRBV19 and TRBJ2-1; 11 nucleotides agree with TRBD1. Germline lookup yields CDR1 LNHDA and CDR2 SQIVND (reference sequence). V dropped 4 bases and J dropped 4; count of bases not matched to a gene: 6. This CDR3 comprises 16 residues. CDR3 coding DNA: TGTGCCAGTAGTAATGGACGGGACAGGGGGTACAATGAGCAGTTCTTC. This codes for CASSNGRDRGYNEQFF.